This T cell receptor beta chain was documented in a study of cytomegalovirus exposure and HLA in healthy donors. General study points: The tendency of first-cohort TCR clusters to co-occur in the 130 or so validation repertoires was identified by a subsequent analysis.

Sequencing used immunoSEQ multiplex PCR; TCRdb keeps in-frame clones, though not all of them. The table lists about 360,000 clones, about nine tenths of them singletons. The germline V gene has CDR1 MNHEY and CDR2 SMNVEV (reference sequence). V shed 6 bases, J shed 4 bases, and the junction held 4 bases outside the gene matches. The CDR3 totals 14 residues. Of note for this clone: Its antigen is not known.

The material sequenced was PBMCs. The receptor's source is a young woman in good health and CMV-seronegative. The chain joins TRBV27 to TRBJ1-3, with TRBD1 matching over 9 bases. CDR3 in amino acids: CASRGTGRGNTIYF. CDR3 nucleotides: TGTGCCAGCAGGGGGACAGGGAGAGGAAACACCATATATTTT.